A single sample is the source of the 2 T cell receptor beta chains below, sequenced in a study of cytomegalovirus exposure and HLA in healthy donors. PCR amplification relied on 60 Vbeta primers (plus 13 Jbeta primers). Assay: immunoSEQ multiplex PCR; the TCRdb copy retains only in-frame clones and omits some. The data contain 130,000 or so clones, roughly 8.3% of them seen just once; the ten biggest clones take up approximately 5%. Sequenced sample: PBMCs. Every receptor here comes from a man aged 35 to 55 in good health and CMV-seronegative.

The chain employs TRBV6-1 and TRBJ1-5, with 7 bases aligning to TRBD1. Germline V lookup: CDR1 MNHNS, CDR2 SASEGT. CDR3 length equals 15 residues. Trimming cost V 0 bases and J 6 bases; bases outside gene matches: 5. The CDR3 spells CASSEADRVPQPQHF. DNA for the CDR3: TGTGCCAGCAGTGAAGCCGACAGGGTTCCTCAGCCCCAGCATTTT.

V usage is TRBV5-4 and J usage is TRBJ1-1, with D possibly being TRBD1 (6 bases). CDR3 size: 14 residues. The germline V gene has CDR1 SGHNT and CDR2 YYREEE (reference sequence). V was pared by 1 base and J by 3 bases, with 10 bases between. Here the CDR3 reads CASSLTGWDTEAFF. In DNA, the CDR3 is TGTGCCAGCAGCTTGACAGGGTGGGACACTGAAGCTTTCTTT.